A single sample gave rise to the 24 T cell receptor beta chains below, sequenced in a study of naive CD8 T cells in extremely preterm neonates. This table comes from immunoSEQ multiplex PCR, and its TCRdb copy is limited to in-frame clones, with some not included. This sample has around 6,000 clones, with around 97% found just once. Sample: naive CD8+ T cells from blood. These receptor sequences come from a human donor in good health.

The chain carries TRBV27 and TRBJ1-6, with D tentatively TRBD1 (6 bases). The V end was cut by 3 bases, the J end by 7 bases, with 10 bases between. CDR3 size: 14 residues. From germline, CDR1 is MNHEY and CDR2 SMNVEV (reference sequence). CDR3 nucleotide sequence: TGTGCCAGCAGTTTCCAGGACAGCAATTCACCCCTCCACTTT. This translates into CASSFQDSNSPLHF.

The CDR3 sequence is CASSDQTAVSTDTQYF. In DNA, the CDR3 is TGTGCCAGCAGTGACCAGACGGCGGTATCCACAGATACGCAGTATTTT. The chain recombines TRBV6-1 with TRBJ2-3; D is uncertain. V shed 3 bases and J shed 2 bases, with 15 bases lying between them. CDR1 and CDR2 from the germline V gene are MNHNS and SASEGT. The length of the CDR3 is 16 residues.

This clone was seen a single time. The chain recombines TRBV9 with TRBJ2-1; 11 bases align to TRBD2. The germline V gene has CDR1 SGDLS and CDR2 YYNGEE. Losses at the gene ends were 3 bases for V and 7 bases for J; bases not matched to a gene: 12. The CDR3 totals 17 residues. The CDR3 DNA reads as TGTGCCAGCAGCGAGCCCCGGGCTAGCGGGGGGTTAAATGAGCAGTTCTTC. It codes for CASSEPRASGGLNEQFF.

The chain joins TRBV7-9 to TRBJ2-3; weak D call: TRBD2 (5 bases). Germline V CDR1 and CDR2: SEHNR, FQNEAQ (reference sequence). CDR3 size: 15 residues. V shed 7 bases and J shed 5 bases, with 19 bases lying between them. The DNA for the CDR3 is TGTGCCAGCACGGGCGGGCCCCAGATCAGAGATACGCAGTATTTT. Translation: CASTGGPQIRDTQYF.

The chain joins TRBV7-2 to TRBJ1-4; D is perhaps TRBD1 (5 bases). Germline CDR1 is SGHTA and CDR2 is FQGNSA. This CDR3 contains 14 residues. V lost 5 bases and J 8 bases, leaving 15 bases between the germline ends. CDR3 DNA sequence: TGTGCCAGCAGCGTCGACAGTACGGACGAAAAACTGTTTTTT. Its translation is CASSVDSTDEKLFF.

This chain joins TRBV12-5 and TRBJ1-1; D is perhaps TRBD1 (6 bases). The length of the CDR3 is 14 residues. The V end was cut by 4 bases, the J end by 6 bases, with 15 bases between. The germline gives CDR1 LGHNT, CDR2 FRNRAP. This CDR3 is CASGWYTGIAEAFF. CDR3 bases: TGTGCTAGTGGTTGGTATACAGGGATCGCTGAAGCTTTCTTT.

CDR3 amino acids: CASSKGERTGSPLSNQPQHF. The CDR3 DNA follows: TGTGCCAGCAGCAAAGGGGAGAGGACAGGGTCCCCATTGAGCAATCAGCCCCAGCATTTT. The V call is TRBV21-1, the J call TRBJ1-5; the table names TRBD1, a call not compared with the DNA. TRBV21-1 is a pseudogene. This CDR3 comprises 20 residues.

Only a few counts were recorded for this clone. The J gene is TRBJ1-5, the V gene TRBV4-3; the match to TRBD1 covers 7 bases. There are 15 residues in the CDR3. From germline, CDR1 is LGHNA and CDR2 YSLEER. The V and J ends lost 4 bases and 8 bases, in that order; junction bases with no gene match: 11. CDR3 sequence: CASSLLLAQGEPQHF. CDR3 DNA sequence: TGCGCCAGCAGCCTCCTCTTGGCCCAGGGGGAGCCCCAGCATTTT.

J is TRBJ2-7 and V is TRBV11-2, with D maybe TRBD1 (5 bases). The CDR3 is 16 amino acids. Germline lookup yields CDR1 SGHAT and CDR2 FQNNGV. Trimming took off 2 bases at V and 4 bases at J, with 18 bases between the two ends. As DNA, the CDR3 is TGTGCCAGCAGCTTACTTCTCAGGTCGACAGAATACGAGCAGTACGTC. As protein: CASSLLLRSTEYEQYV.

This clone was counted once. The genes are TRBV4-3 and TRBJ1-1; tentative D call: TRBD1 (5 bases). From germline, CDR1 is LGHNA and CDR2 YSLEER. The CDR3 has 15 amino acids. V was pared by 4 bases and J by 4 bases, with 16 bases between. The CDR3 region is CASSPLYRTGTEAFF. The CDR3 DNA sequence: TGCGCCAGCAGCCCCCTTTACAGGACGGGCACTGAAGCTTTCTTT.

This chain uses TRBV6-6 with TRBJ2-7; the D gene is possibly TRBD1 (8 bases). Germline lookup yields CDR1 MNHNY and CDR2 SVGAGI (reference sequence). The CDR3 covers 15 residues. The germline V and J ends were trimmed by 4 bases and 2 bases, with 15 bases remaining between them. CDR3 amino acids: CASSSRGDRPYEQYF. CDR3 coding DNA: TGTGCCAGCAGTTCCCGGGGGGACAGGCCCTACGAGCAGTACTTC.

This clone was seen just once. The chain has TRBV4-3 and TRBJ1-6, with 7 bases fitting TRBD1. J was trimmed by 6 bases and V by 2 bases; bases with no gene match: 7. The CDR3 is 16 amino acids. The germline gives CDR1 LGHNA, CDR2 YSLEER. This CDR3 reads CASSQLPGQINSPLHF. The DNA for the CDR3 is TGCGCCAGCAGCCAACTCCCGGGACAGATTAATTCACCCCTCCACTTT.

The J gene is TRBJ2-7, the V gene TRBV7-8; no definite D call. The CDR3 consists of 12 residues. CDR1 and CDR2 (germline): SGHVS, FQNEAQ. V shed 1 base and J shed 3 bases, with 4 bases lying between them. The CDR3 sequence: CASSLVSYEQYF. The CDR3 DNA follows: TGTGCCAGCAGCTTAGTCAGCTACGAGCAGTACTTC. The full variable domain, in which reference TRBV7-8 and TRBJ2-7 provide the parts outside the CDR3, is GAGVSQSPRYKVAKRGQDVALRCDPISGHVSLFWYQQALGQGPEFLTYFQNEAQLDKSGLPSDRFFAERPEGSVSTLKIQRTQQEDSAVYLCASSLVSYEQYFGPGTRLTVT.

The CDR3 nucleotides are TGTGCCAGCAGTGAAGATACAGGGACTAACTATGGCTACACCTTC. Protein sequence: CASSEDTGTNYGYTF. The chain couples TRBV6-1 to TRBJ1-2; D might be TRBD1 (6 bases). The V and J ends lost 1 base and 0 bases respectively, with 9 bases between them. CDR1 is MNHNS, CDR2 SASEGT, per germline. The CDR3 is made up of 15 amino acids.

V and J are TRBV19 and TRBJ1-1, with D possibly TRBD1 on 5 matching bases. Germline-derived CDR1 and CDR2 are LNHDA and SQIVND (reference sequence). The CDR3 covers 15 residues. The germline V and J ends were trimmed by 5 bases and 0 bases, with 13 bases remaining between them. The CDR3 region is CASSVTGSLNTEAFF. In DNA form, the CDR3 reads TGTGCCAGTAGTGTAACAGGATCCCTGAACACTGAAGCTTTCTTT.

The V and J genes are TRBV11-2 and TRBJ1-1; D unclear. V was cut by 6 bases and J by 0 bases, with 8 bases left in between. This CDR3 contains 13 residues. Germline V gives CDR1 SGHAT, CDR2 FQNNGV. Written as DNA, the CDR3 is TGTGCCAGCAGACCAACTATGAACACTGAAGCTTTCTTT. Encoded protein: CASRPTMNTEAFF.

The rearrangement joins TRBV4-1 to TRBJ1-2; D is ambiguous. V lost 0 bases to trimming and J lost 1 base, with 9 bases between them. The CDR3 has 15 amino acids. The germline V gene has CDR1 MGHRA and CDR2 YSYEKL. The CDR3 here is CASSQDTRINYGYTF. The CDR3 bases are TGCGCCAGCAGCCAAGATACCAGAATTAACTATGGCTACACCTTC.

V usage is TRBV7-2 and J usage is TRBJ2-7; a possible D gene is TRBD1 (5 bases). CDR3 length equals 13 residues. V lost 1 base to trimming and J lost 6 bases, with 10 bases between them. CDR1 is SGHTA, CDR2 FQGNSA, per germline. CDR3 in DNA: TGTGCCAGCAGCTTAGGGGGCGGTGCCGAGCAGTACGTC. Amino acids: CASSLGGGAEQYV.

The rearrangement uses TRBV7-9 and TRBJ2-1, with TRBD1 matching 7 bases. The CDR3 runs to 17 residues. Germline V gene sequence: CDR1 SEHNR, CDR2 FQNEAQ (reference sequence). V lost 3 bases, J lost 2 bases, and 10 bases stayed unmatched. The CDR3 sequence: CASSLNTGTVTYNEQFF. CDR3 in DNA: TGTGCCAGCAGCTTGAACACCGGGACAGTAACCTACAATGAGCAGTTCTTC.

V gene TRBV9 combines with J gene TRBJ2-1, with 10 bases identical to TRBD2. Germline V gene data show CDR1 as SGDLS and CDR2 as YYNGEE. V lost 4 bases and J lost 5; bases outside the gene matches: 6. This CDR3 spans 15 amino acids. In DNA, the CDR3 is TGTGCCAGCAGCTTGAGCGGGGGGGCCCACAATGAGCAGTTCTTC. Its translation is CASSLSGGAHNEQFF.

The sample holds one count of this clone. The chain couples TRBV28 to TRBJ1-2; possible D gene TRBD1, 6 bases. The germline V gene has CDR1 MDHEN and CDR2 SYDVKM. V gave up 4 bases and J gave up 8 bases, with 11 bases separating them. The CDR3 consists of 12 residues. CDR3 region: CASSSDQGGYTF. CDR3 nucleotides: TGTGCCAGCAGTTCAGACCAGGGGGGCTACACCTTC.

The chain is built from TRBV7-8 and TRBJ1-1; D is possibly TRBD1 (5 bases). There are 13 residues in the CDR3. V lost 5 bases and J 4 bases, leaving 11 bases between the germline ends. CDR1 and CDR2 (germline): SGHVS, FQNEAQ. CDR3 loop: CASSRVQGTEAFF. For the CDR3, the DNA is TGTGCCAGCAGCCGAGTGCAGGGCACTGAAGCTTTCTTT. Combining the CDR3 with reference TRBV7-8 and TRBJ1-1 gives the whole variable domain GAGVSQSPRYKVAKRGQDVALRCDPISGHVSLFWYQQALGQGPEFLTYFQNEAQLDKSGLPSDRFFAERPEGSVSTLKIQRTQQEDSAVYLCASSRVQGTEAFFGQGTRLTVV.

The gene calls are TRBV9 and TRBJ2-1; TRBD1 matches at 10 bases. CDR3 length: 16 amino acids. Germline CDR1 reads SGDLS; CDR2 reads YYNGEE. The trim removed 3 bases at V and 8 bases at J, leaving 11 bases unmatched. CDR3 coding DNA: TGTGCCAGCAGCGCTACCGGGACAGGGGTCTTCGATGAGCAGTTCTTC. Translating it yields CASSATGTGVFDEQFF.

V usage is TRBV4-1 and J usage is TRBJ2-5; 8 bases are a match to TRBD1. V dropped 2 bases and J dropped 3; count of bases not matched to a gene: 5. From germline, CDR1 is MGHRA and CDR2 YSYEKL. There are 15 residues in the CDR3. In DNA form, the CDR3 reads TGCGCCAGCAGCCAACATACAGGGGGGAAAGAGACCCAGTACTTC. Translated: CASSQHTGGKETQYF.